The clone carrying this TCR beta chain was seen repeatedly, ten times or more. The data are from a study of CD8 T cells in ankylosing spondylitis. Making use of molecular barcodes, quantitative 5'-RACE generated TCR beta libraries. Using its own MiXCR run on the 5' RACE reads, TCRdb lists one record per CDR3 protein. The data contain about 240,000 distinct CDR3 sequences, 9.5% to 12% of them singletons. The source material was blood, either unsorted or a sorted T cell fraction (not recorded which). The source of this sequence is a male donor with ankylosing spondylitis or in good health (not recorded which).

CDR3 sequence (DNA): TGTGCCAGCAGCTTAGATGCGGACGGTCTCTATGGCTACACCTTC. This encodes CASSLDADGLYGYTF. The V and J genes are TRBV7-9 and TRBJ1-2; D gene unclear. The CDR3 has 15 amino acids. The germline V gene encodes CDR1 SEHNR and CDR2 FQNEAQ (reference sequence). Trimming removed 1 base at V and 4 bases at J, with 13 bases between.